This TCR beta chain comes out of a study of T cells in tuberculosis. The wider study: The T cells targeted glucose monomycolate, a mycobacterial lipid, via CD1B. Points from the study as a whole: Some low-affinity tetramer-binding T cells may be absent from this sample.

Sorting used thawed, overnight-rested PBMC stained with anti-CD3, a viability dye and GMM-loaded CD1B tetramer. The lipid loaded on the CD1B tetramers was C32 glucose monomycolate from Rhodococcus equi. From each donor, about 100,000 tetramer-negative cells were sorted. The CDR3 extends over 14 amino acids. The germline CDR1 and CDR2 sequences are SEHNR and FQNEAQ (reference sequence). Trimming left V 4 bases short and J 1 base short, with 7 bases between. Profiling relied on immunoSEQ multiplex PCR, and the TCRdb table lists in-frame clones only, not all of them. The data hold about 54,000 clones, with roughly 88% observed a single time.

The chain uses TRBV7-9 and TRBJ2-2; D not certain. Sequencing used CD1b-GMM tetramer-negative cells sorted from PBMCs. This TCR was recovered from an adult woman with latent tuberculosis. CDR3 bases: TGTGCCAGCAGCTCGCGACAGAACACCGGGGAGCTGTTTTTT. Translation: CASSSRQNTGELFF.